Listed below are T cell receptor beta chains from one sample, sequenced in a study of blood T cells in healthy people across ages. TCRdb re-derived calls from the 5' RACE reads in MiXCR, one entry per CDR3 protein. This table holds over 700,000 distinct CDR3 sequences, 50% to 65% found once. The sample consisted of blood. Receptors originate from an elderly man in good health. Each CDR3 is given with its conserved first and last residue. Fields, in order: clone size, D gene, V gene, J gene, CDR3 protein, CDR3 DNA. The D gene is left open where the match is weak. Not all rows give a size; the values are once, few, many and, for expanded clones, a class.

abundance: -
d_gene: TRBD1
v_gene: TRBV29-1
j_gene: TRBJ1-4
CDR3aa: CSVRTGAGEKLFF
CDR3nt: TGCAGCGTTCGAACAGGGGCCGGTGAAAAACTGTTTTTT

abundance: -
d_gene: -
v_gene: TRBV9
j_gene: TRBJ2-7
CDR3aa: CASSVDFGASYEQYF
CDR3nt: TGTGCCAGCAGCGTAGACTTCGGGGCCTCCTACGAGCAGTACTTC

abundance: -
d_gene: TRBD1
v_gene: TRBV5-4
j_gene: TRBJ2-6
CDR3aa: CASSLPRQGAAGANVLTF
CDR3nt: TGTGCCAGCAGCTTGCCTCGACAGGGGGCGGCTGGGGCCAACGTCCTGACTTTC

abundance: few
d_gene: -
v_gene: TRBV29-1
j_gene: TRBJ2-5
CDR3aa: CSGSQGSETQYF
CDR3nt: TGCAGCGGGTCTCAGGGGTCGGAGACCCAGTACTTC

abundance: -
d_gene: -
v_gene: TRBV29-1
j_gene: TRBJ2-3
CDR3aa: CSVVTSVRADTQYF
CDR3nt: TGCAGCGTTGTCACGTCGGTAAGGGCAGATACGCAGTATTTT

abundance: few
d_gene: TRBD2
v_gene: TRBV12-3/TRBV12-4
j_gene: TRBJ2-7
CDR3aa: CASSMGLAYEQYF
CDR3nt: TGTGCCAGCAGCATGGGACTAGCCTACGAGCAGTACTTC

abundance: -
d_gene: -
v_gene: TRBV5-8
j_gene: TRBJ2-7
CDR3aa: CASSWTTPGSYEQYF
CDR3nt: TGTGCCAGCAGCTGGACTACCCCGGGGTCCTACGAGCAGTACTTC

abundance: -
d_gene: TRBD2
v_gene: TRBV10-3
j_gene: TRBJ2-6
CDR3aa: CAITEFGGLAGVSGANVLTF
CDR3nt: TGTGCCATCACTGAGTTCGGGGGACTAGCGGGAGTCTCTGGGGCCAACGTCCTGACTTTC

abundance: -
d_gene: -
v_gene: TRBV21-1
j_gene: TRBJ2-1
CDR3aa: CASSNGGGPRDEQFF
CDR3nt: TGTGCCAGCAGCAATGGGGGGGGGCCTCGGGATGAGCAGTTCTTC

abundance: -
d_gene: TRBD1
v_gene: TRBV10-3
j_gene: TRBJ1-6
CDR3aa: CAISEQGAYNNSPLHF
CDR3nt: TGTGCCATCAGTGAACAGGGGGCCTACAATAATTCACCCCTCCACTTT

abundance: -
d_gene: -
v_gene: TRBV24-1
j_gene: TRBJ2-7
CDR3aa: CATSDPRRGLYEQYF
CDR3nt: TGTGCCACCAGTGATCCCCGCCGGGGGCTGTACGAGCAGTACTTC

abundance: few
d_gene: TRBD2
v_gene: TRBV20-1
j_gene: TRBJ2-1
CDR3aa: CSARETSLGGNEQFF
CDR3nt: TGCAGTGCTAGAGAGACTAGCCTCGGAGGCAATGAGCAGTTCTTC

abundance: -
d_gene: -
v_gene: TRBV6-2/TRBV6-3
j_gene: TRBJ2-7
CDR3aa: CASSYPGRGEQYF
CDR3nt: TGTGCCAGCAGTTACCCGGGGCGAGGCGAGCAGTACTTC

abundance: -
d_gene: -
v_gene: TRBV20-1
j_gene: TRBJ2-7
CDR3aa: CSARQRLSYEQYF
CDR3nt: TGCAGTGCAAGACAGCGCCTCTCCTACGAGCAGTACTTC

abundance: few
d_gene: TRBD2
v_gene: TRBV7-2
j_gene: TRBJ2-5
CDR3aa: CASSLAASGRVKETQYF
CDR3nt: TGTGCCAGCAGCTTAGCTGCTAGCGGGAGGGTAAAGGAGACCCAGTACTTC

abundance: -
d_gene: -
v_gene: TRBV7-2
j_gene: TRBJ2-3
CDR3aa: CTSSLGTVRYAYF
CDR3nt: TGTACCAGCAGCTTAGGGACAGTCAGATACGCGTATTTT

abundance: -
d_gene: -
v_gene: TRBV27
j_gene: TRBJ2-7
CDR3aa: CASRGQYFSSYEQYF
CDR3nt: TGTGCCAGCCGGGGGCAGTATTTCAGCTCCTACGAGCAGTACTTC

abundance: -
d_gene: -
v_gene: TRBV5-1
j_gene: TRBJ2-1
CDR3aa: CASSSSADSYNEQFF
CDR3nt: TGCGCCAGCAGCTCCTCAGCGGATTCCTACAATGAGCAGTTCTTC

abundance: -
d_gene: -
v_gene: TRBV2
j_gene: TRBJ2-7
CDR3aa: CASSGARYQTEYF
CDR3nt: TGTGCCAGCAGTGGGGCGCGTTATCAGACGGAGTACTTC

abundance: -
d_gene: -
v_gene: TRBV7-9
j_gene: TRBJ2-7
CDR3aa: CASSFLTESPTYEQYF
CDR3nt: TGTGCCAGCAGCTTCTTGACAGAGAGCCCCACCTACGAGCAGTACTTC

abundance: -
d_gene: -
v_gene: TRBV3-1
j_gene: TRBJ2-1
CDR3aa: CASSHLRRMSSNEQFF
CDR3nt: TGTGCCAGCAGCCACCTTCGCCGGATGTCCAGCAATGAGCAGTTCTTC

abundance: -
d_gene: TRBD2
v_gene: TRBV5-1
j_gene: TRBJ2-7
CDR3aa: CASSPLSAGGPREQYF
CDR3nt: TGCGCCAGCAGCCCCCTTAGCGCGGGAGGGCCCCGCGAGCAGTACTTC

abundance: -
d_gene: TRBD2
v_gene: TRBV12-3/TRBV12-4
j_gene: TRBJ2-7
CDR3aa: CASTPSSGGGLYEQYF
CDR3nt: TGTGCCAGCACTCCAAGCTCGGGAGGGGGACTCTACGAGCAGTACTTC

abundance: -
d_gene: -
v_gene: TRBV2
j_gene: TRBJ2-7
CDR3aa: CASRSGVYLYEQYF
CDR3nt: TGTGCCAGCAGGTCAGGGGTCTATCTCTACGAGCAGTACTTC

abundance: -
d_gene: -
v_gene: TRBV10-3
j_gene: TRBJ2-5
CDR3aa: CAISGSGPERETQYF
CDR3nt: TGTGCCATCAGTGGGAGCGGCCCCGAACGAGAGACCCAGTACTTC

abundance: -
d_gene: TRBD1
v_gene: TRBV10-3
j_gene: TRBJ1-6
CDR3aa: CAISGGQGVNSPLHF
CDR3nt: TGTGCCATCAGTGGCGGACAGGGTGTTAATTCACCCCTCCACTTT

abundance: -
d_gene: -
v_gene: TRBV5-4
j_gene: TRBJ1-2
CDR3aa: CASSLWTVNYGYTF
CDR3nt: TGTGCCAGCAGCTTGTGGACAGTCAACTATGGCTACACCTTC

abundance: -
d_gene: TRBD2
v_gene: TRBV5-1
j_gene: TRBJ2-1
CDR3aa: CASSLWAGGTLEQFF
CDR3nt: TGCGCCAGCAGCTTGTGGGCGGGAGGGACACTTGAGCAGTTCTTC

abundance: -
d_gene: -
v_gene: TRBV20-1
j_gene: TRBJ2-3
CDR3aa: CSAREGGMSTDTQYF
CDR3nt: TGCAGTGCTAGAGAAGGCGGGATGTCAACAGATACGCAGTATTTT

abundance: few
d_gene: -
v_gene: TRBV29-1
j_gene: TRBJ1-1
CDR3aa: CSADAMNTEAFF
CDR3nt: TGCAGCGCGGACGCTATGAACACTGAAGCTTTCTTT

abundance: -
d_gene: -
v_gene: TRBV25-1
j_gene: TRBJ1-1
CDR3aa: CASTFGSTEAFF
CDR3nt: TGTGCCAGCACCTTCGGATCCACTGAAGCTTTCTTT

abundance: -
d_gene: -
v_gene: TRBV20-1
j_gene: TRBJ2-1
CDR3aa: CSARKAENEQFF
CDR3nt: TGCAGTGCTAGAAAAGCGGAGAATGAGCAGTTCTTC

abundance: few
d_gene: -
v_gene: TRBV7-3
j_gene: TRBJ2-1
CDR3aa: CASSLDTNEQFF
CDR3nt: TGTGCCAGCAGCTTAGACACTAATGAGCAGTTCTTC

abundance: -
d_gene: TRBD2
v_gene: TRBV24-1
j_gene: TRBJ2-3
CDR3aa: CATSDALAGGPADTQYF
CDR3nt: TGTGCCACCAGTGATGCACTAGCGGGAGGGCCTGCAGATACGCAGTATTTT

abundance: few
d_gene: TRBD1
v_gene: TRBV5-6
j_gene: TRBJ2-5
CDR3aa: CASSPDRGVGETQYF
CDR3nt: TGTGCCAGCAGCCCGGACAGGGGAGTGGGAGAGACCCAGTACTTC

abundance: -
d_gene: -
v_gene: TRBV7-2
j_gene: TRBJ2-3
CDR3aa: CASSQTGTSTDTQYF
CDR3nt: TGTGCCAGCAGCCAGACAGGGACTAGCACAGATACGCAGTATTTT

abundance: -
d_gene: TRBD1
v_gene: TRBV6-5
j_gene: TRBJ2-7
CDR3aa: CATQTGDFYEQYF
CDR3nt: TGTGCCACCCAGACAGGGGACTTTTACGAGCAGTACTTC

abundance: -
d_gene: -
v_gene: TRBV15
j_gene: TRBJ2-2
CDR3aa: CATSARNEVNTGELFF
CDR3nt: TGTGCCACCAGCGCTCGAAACGAGGTGAACACCGGGGAGCTGTTTTTT

abundance: -
d_gene: TRBD1
v_gene: TRBV20-1
j_gene: TRBJ1-5
CDR3aa: CSAVSGQVTDSNQPQHF
CDR3nt: TGCAGTGCCGTGAGTGGACAGGTAACCGATAGCAATCAGCCCCAGCATTTT

abundance: -
d_gene: TRBD1
v_gene: TRBV6-1
j_gene: TRBJ2-7
CDR3aa: CASTIDRGVDEQYF
CDR3nt: TGTGCCAGCACTATCGACAGGGGTGTCGACGAGCAGTACTTC

abundance: -
d_gene: -
v_gene: TRBV27
j_gene: TRBJ2-5
CDR3aa: CASSRNGETQYF
CDR3nt: TGTGCCAGCAGTCGCAACGGAGAGACCCAGTACTTC